What follows are 27 T cell receptor beta chains derived from one specimen sequenced in a study of technical replicates of blood from a handful of donors. Assay used: immunoSEQ multiplex PCR; TCRdb lists only in-frame clones, some missing. The sample lists tens of thousands of clones; 90% were seen once. The sequenced material came from PBMCs. The receptors here all came from a human donor in good health. Some clones in this sample may be carry-over from other donors' samples.

J is TRBJ2-2 and V is TRBV7-3, with 9 nucleotides matching TRBD2. CDR1 and CDR2 (germline): SGHTA, FQGTGA. CDR3 length: 16 amino acids. The V and J ends lost 2 bases and 6 bases, in that order; junction bases with no gene match: 7. The CDR3 spells CASSLFAGGLPGELFF. The CDR3 DNA reads as TGTGCCAGCAGCTTATTCGCGGGAGGGCTCCCCGGGGAGCTGTTTTTT.

The chain joins TRBV19 to TRBJ1-3; 7 nucleotides align to TRBD1. This CDR3 has 17 residues. After removal of 5 bases from V and 2 bases from J, the junction contained 12 bases not matched to a gene. Germline lookup yields CDR1 LNHDA and CDR2 SQIVND (reference sequence). CDR3 coding DNA: TGTGCCAGTAGTGACCGGACAGGTCTGATCGCTGGAAACACCATATATTTT. Protein sequence: CASSDRTGLIAGNTIYF.

The J gene is TRBJ2-3, the V gene TRBV25-1; 9 nucleotides match TRBD2. The CDR3 sequence is 15 residues long. J gave up 0 bases and V 7 bases, and 5 bases lay outside the gene matches. From germline, CDR1 is MGHDK and CDR2 SYGVNS. This chain's CDR3 is CASNPSGASTDTQYF. CDR3 coding DNA: TGTGCCAGCAACCCTAGCGGGGCTAGCACAGATACGCAGTATTTT.

This chain joins TRBV7-8 and TRBJ1-2; the match to TRBD1 covers 8 bases. The CDR3 sequence is 15 residues long. Germline V gene data show CDR1 as SGHVS and CDR2 as FQNEAQ. V lost 5 bases and J lost 8; bases outside the gene matches: 13. In nucleotides, the CDR3 is TGTGCCAGCAGCCCTACGACAGGGGCGGAAGGCGGCTACACCTTC. This gives the protein CASSPTTGAEGGYTF.

In its sample, this clone was seen once. This chain connects TRBV4-2 to TRBJ2-5; TRBD2 matches at 10 bases. The V gene end was trimmed by 4 bases and the J gene end by 6 bases; junction bases not matched to a gene: 11. CDR3 length equals 16 residues. Per the germline V gene, CDR1 is LGHNA and CDR2 is YNFKEQ. The DNA of the CDR3 is TGTGCCAGCAGCCCGACGACAACTAGCGGGGAACAGACCCAGTACTTC. It specifies CASSPTTTSGEQTQYF.

This clone was counted once. The chain joins TRBV6-5 to TRBJ1-1; TRBD1 is a possible D gene (6 bases). Germline V gives CDR1 MNHEY, CDR2 SVGAGI. V shed 8 bases and J shed 5 bases, with 15 bases lying between them. The CDR3 extends over 13 amino acids. Written as DNA, the CDR3 is TGTGCCAGCGGTCAGGGGCTGATGACTGAAGCTTTCTTT. Its protein is CASGQGLMTEAFF.

The chain joins TRBV6-6 to TRBJ1-2; possible D gene TRBD1, 5 bases. V shed 7 bases and J shed 4 bases, with 16 bases lying between them. The CDR3 extends over 14 amino acids. Per the germline V gene, CDR1 is MNHNY and CDR2 is SVGAGI (reference sequence). The CDR3 coding sequence is TGTGCCAGCACCCGGGGTTTGGGGGGCTATGGCTACACCTTC. Amino acid sequence: CASTRGLGGYGYTF.

J is TRBJ1-3 and V is TRBV27; TRBD1 matches at 7 bases. The ends lost 5 bases at V and 1 base at J; junction bases unmatched: 8. The germline CDR1 and CDR2 sequences are MNHEY and SMNVEV (reference sequence). This CDR3 spans 16 amino acids. CDR3 in DNA: TGTGCCAGCAGTGCCGGGACAGAGATTTCTGGAAACACCATATATTTT. Protein sequence: CASSAGTEISGNTIYF.

The chain has TRBV18 and TRBJ1-1; no firm D call. The CDR3 runs to 13 residues. V lost 3 bases to trimming and J lost 8 bases, with 13 bases between them. Germline V lookup: CDR1 KGHSH, CDR2 LQKENI. The CDR3 spells CASSPVPTREAFF. The CDR3 nucleotides are TGTGCCAGCTCACCTGTCCCTACCCGCGAAGCTTTCTTT.

The gene calls are TRBV9 and TRBJ2-1, with 9 bases fitting TRBD2. From germline, CDR1 is SGDLS and CDR2 YYNGEE. The CDR3 sequence is 14 residues long. The trim removed 3 bases at V and 6 bases at J, leaving 4 bases unmatched. The CDR3 is CASSATSGPNEQFF. Here the CDR3 DNA reads TGTGCCAGCAGCGCCACTAGCGGGCCCAATGAGCAGTTCTTC.

The chain recombines TRBV7-9 with TRBJ2-5; D call uncertain. The V end was cut by 7 bases, the J end by 0 bases, with 15 bases between. This CDR3 comprises 15 residues. Germline loops: CDR1 SEHNR, CDR2 FQNEAQ (reference sequence). CDR3 DNA: TGTGCCAGCACCTCCCAACCGGAGTACCAAGAGACCCAGTACTTC. Translated: CASTSQPEYQETQYF.

The V gene is TRBV6-6, the J gene TRBJ2-5, with 10 bases identical to TRBD2. Germline loops: CDR1 MNHNY, CDR2 SVGAGI (reference sequence). With 2 bases clipped from V and 5 bases from J, the junction kept 2 bases outside the gene matches. The CDR3 spans 14 residues. Here the CDR3 DNA reads TGTGCCAGCAGTTACCTAGCGGGAGCGGAGACCCAGTACTTC. As protein: CASSYLAGAETQYF.

The chain couples TRBV9 to TRBJ1-2; D remains unclear. CDR3 length equals 15 residues. Trimming pared 0 bases from V and 0 bases from J, leaving 9 bases between. Germline V gene sequence: CDR1 SGDLS, CDR2 YYNGEE. CDR3 region: CASSVAGHSNYGYTF. DNA of the CDR3: TGTGCCAGCAGCGTAGCTGGGCATTCTAACTATGGCTACACCTTC.

The V call is TRBV7-9, the J call TRBJ2-2; 7 bases fit TRBD1. CDR3 length equals 16 residues. The V gene end was trimmed by 5 bases and the J gene end by 0 bases; junction bases not matched to a gene: 6. Germline CDR1 is SEHNR and CDR2 is FQNEAQ (reference sequence). CDR3 coding DNA: TGTGCCAGCAGCCGGCAGGGGGTTTCGAACACCGGGGAGCTGTTTTTT. It specifies CASSRQGVSNTGELFF.

Written as DNA, the CDR3 is TGTGCCAGCACCCCGAGGACAGGACCTACCGGGGAGCTGTTTTTT. This gives the protein CASTPRTGPTGELFF. V is TRBV6-6 and J is TRBJ2-2, with TRBD1 matching over 7 bases. The CDR3 sequence is 15 residues long. V shed 7 bases and J 5 bases; nucleotides not matched to a gene: 10. CDR1 and CDR2 (germline): MNHNY, SVGAGI (reference sequence).

V gene TRBV6-5 combines with J gene TRBJ1-6; D unclear. CDR1 and CDR2 from the germline V gene are MNHEY and SVGAGI. Trimming cost V 0 bases and J 1 base, with 7 bases left between them. The CDR3 consists of 16 residues. The CDR3 is CASSYSIRSYNSPLHF. The DNA of the CDR3 is TGTGCCAGCAGTTACTCGATCAGATCCTATAATTCACCCCTCCACTTT.

The J gene is TRBJ1-4, the V gene TRBV2, with D possibly matching TRBD1 (5 bases). CDR3 size: 14 residues. Trimming took off 9 bases at V and 7 bases at J, with 18 bases between the two ends. Germline V gene data show CDR1 as SNHLY and CDR2 as FYNNEI. The CDR3 nucleotides read TGTGCCAGTATCCAGGGACTGGGTGGTGAAAAACTGTTTTTT. Residues: CASIQGLGGEKLFF.

The chain recombines TRBV27 with TRBJ2-7; 10 positions match TRBD2. The CDR3 covers 17 residues. V lost 7 bases to trimming and J lost 4 bases; unmatched junction nucleotides: 16. In germline, CDR1 is MNHEY, CDR2 SMNVEV (reference sequence). CDR3 sequence: CASKGLAGDLYGYEQYF. The CDR3 nucleotides read TGTGCCAGCAAAGGGCTAGCGGGAGATCTTTACGGGTACGAGCAGTACTTC.

This clone was found once. The chain carries TRBV29-1 and TRBJ2-7, with 9 bases identical to TRBD1. Unmatched junction bases numbered 7, after V lost 7 bases and J lost 3 bases. CDR3 size: 13 residues. Germline CDR1 reads SQVTM; CDR2 reads ANQGSEA. The DNA of the CDR3 is TGCAGCGGAGGGGGACAGGGCTACTACGAGCAGTACTTC. Protein: CSGGGQGYYEQYF.

The chain couples TRBV27 to TRBJ2-1; perhaps TRBD2 as D (6 bases). The CDR3 has 14 amino acids. Trimming pared 7 bases from V and 7 bases from J, leaving 17 bases between. Germline CDR1 MNHEY, CDR2 SMNVEV (reference sequence). The CDR3 loop reads CASTLVSGVNEQFF. CDR3 DNA sequence: TGTGCCAGCACCCTTGTCTCGGGGGTAAATGAGCAGTTCTTC.

V usage is TRBV7-9 and J usage is TRBJ2-3; possible D gene TRBD2, 5 bases. The germline gives CDR1 SEHNR, CDR2 FQNEAQ (reference sequence). V lost 1 base, J lost 4 bases, and 9 bases lay in between. There are 14 residues in the CDR3. The CDR3 spells CASSLEGLADTQYF. The CDR3 DNA reads as TGTGCCAGCAGCTTAGAAGGACTGGCAGATACGCAGTATTTT.

The chain uses TRBV6-1 and TRBJ2-3; 8 nucleotides agree with TRBD2. CDR3 length equals 14 residues. Germline V gene data show CDR1 as MNHNS and CDR2 as SASEGT. With 4 bases clipped from V and 5 bases from J, the junction kept 5 bases outside the gene matches. The CDR3 region is CASSALAARDTQYF. CDR3 DNA: TGTGCCAGCAGTGCACTAGCGGCACGAGATACGCAGTATTTT.

The rearrangement joins TRBV6-1 to TRBJ1-1; TRBD1 matches at 8 bases. This CDR3 comprises 14 residues. The V gene end was trimmed by 5 bases and the J gene end by 4 bases; junction bases not matched to a gene: 6. The germline gives CDR1 MNHNS, CDR2 SASEGT. The CDR3 is CASSLKTGATEAFF. CDR3 sequence (DNA): TGTGCCAGCAGTCTAAAGACAGGGGCCACTGAAGCTTTCTTT.

In DNA, the CDR3 is TGTGCCAGTACCGATGGTTCGGGTTACAACTATGGCTACACCTTC. Translated: CASTDGSGYNYGYTF. The J gene is TRBJ1-2, the V gene TRBV19; no firm D call. This CDR3 is built from 15 residues. Trimming cost V 7 bases and J 2 bases, with 17 bases left between them. CDR1 LNHDA and CDR2 SQIVND come from the germline V gene (reference sequence). The complete variable domain, with remaining parts taken from reference TRBV19 and TRBJ1-2, reads DGGITQSPKYLFRKEGQNVTLSCEQNLNHDAMYWYRQDPGQGLRLIYYSQIVNDFQKGDIAEGYSVSREKKESFPLTVTSAQKNPTAFYLCASTDGSGYNYGYTFGSGTRLTVV.

The rearrangement links TRBV7-8 to TRBJ1-2; the match to TRBD1 covers 9 bases. CDR1 and CDR2 from the germline V gene are SGHVS and FQNEAQ. J was trimmed by 7 bases and V by 2 bases; bases with no gene match: 8. The CDR3 extends over 15 amino acids. CDR3 sequence (DNA): TGTGCCAGCAGCTTAACCCGACAGGGGGAGGTTGGCTACACCTTC. Translation: CASSLTRQGEVGYTF.

This clone came up once. The chain has TRBV6-4 and TRBJ1-6; TRBD1 matches at 9 bases. The V segment lost 8 bases and the J segment 0 bases; nucleotides outside the gene matches: 14. CDR3 length equals 19 residues. Germline V gene lookup returns CDR1 MRHNA and CDR2 SNTAGT. The CDR3 DNA follows: TGTGCCAGCGAAAAGACGGACAGGGGTCTTACCTCCTATAATTCACCCCTCCACTTT. Protein: CASEKTDRGLTSYNSPLHF.

This chain joins TRBV18 and TRBJ1-3; the match to TRBD1 covers 8 bases. The germline V gene encodes CDR1 KGHSH and CDR2 LQKENI. The CDR3 runs to 13 residues. Trimming removed 2 bases from V and 8 bases from J; junction bases left unmatched: 2. CDR3 amino acids: CASSPGQGDTIYF. The CDR3 bases are TGTGCCAGCTCACCAGGACAGGGAGACACCATATATTTT.